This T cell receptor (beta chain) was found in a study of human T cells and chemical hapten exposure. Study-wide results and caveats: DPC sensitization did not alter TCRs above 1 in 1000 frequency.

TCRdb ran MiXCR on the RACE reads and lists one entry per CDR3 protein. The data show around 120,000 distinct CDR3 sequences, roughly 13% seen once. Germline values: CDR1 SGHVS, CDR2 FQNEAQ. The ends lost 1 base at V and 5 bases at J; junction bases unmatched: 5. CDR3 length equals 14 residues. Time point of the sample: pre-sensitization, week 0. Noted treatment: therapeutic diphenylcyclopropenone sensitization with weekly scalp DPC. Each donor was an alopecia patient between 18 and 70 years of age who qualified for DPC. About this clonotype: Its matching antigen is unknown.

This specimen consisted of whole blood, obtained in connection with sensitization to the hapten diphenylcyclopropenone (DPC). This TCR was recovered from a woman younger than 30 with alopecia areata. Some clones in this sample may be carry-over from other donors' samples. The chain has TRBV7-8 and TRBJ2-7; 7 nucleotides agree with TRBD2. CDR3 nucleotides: TGTGCCAGCAGCTTAGAATTAGGGAGGGACGAGCAGTACTTC. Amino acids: CASSLELGRDEQYF.